This record covers a single T cell receptor (beta chain). Germline lookup yields CDR1 MNHEY and CDR2 SMNVEV (reference sequence). J lost 10 bases, V lost 4 bases, and 9 bases had no gene match. This CDR3 comprises 13 residues. The data stem from a study of blood T cell repertoires in COVID-19. Whole-study context: The origin of the acute and convalescent COVID-19 samples was the United States, Italy and Spain.

Per the original data handling: Estimated nucleated cell counts came from reference gene primer amplification. Profiled with immunoSEQ multiplex PCR; TCRdb holds only in-frame clones, not every one. V, J and clone size are taken as reported in that table, and D and trimming were inferred from the DNA itself. There are 200,000 to 250,000 clones in the sample; approximately 83% occur only once, and over 3% lies in the top ten. This chain links TRBV27 with TRBJ1-2, with 7 bases lining up with TRBD1. Source material: peripheral blood. This clonotype originated in a woman aged 30 to 39 who had recovered from COVID-19. CDR3 residues: CASSSTGAAVYTF. For the CDR3, the DNA is TGTGCCAGCAGTTCAACAGGGGCCGCTGTCTACACCTTC.